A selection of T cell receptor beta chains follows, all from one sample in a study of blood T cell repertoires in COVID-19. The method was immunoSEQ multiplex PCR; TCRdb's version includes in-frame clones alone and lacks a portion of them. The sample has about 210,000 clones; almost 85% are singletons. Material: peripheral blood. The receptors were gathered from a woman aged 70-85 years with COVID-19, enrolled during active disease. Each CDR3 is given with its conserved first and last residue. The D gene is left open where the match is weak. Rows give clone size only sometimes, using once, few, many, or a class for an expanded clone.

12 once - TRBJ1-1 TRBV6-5 CASGQMNTEAFF TGTGCCAGCGGACAAATGAACACTGAAGCTTTCTTT
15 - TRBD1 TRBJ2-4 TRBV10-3 CAISAGMDREDIQYF TGTGCCATAAGCGCGGGCATGGACAGGGAAGACATTCAGTACTTC
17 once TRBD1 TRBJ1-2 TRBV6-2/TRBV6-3 CASSKLNNRGPRDGYTF TGTGCCAGCAGTAAACTCAATAACAGGGGGCCCCGAGATGGCTACACCTTC
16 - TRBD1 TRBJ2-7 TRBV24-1 CATSDPSGQVPYEQYF TGTGCCACCAGTGATCCCTCCGGACAGGTACCCTACGAGCAGTACTTC
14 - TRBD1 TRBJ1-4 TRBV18 CASSDRGGYEKLFF TGTGCCAGCTCAGACAGGGGAGGATATGAAAAACTGTTTTTT
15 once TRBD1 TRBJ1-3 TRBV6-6 CASTSSRDRGNTIYF TGTGCCAGCACCTCAAGCCGGGACAGGGGAAACACCATATATTTT
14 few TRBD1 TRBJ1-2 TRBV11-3 CASSFRTGGNGYTF TGTGCCAGCAGCTTCAGGACAGGGGGCAATGGCTACACCTTC
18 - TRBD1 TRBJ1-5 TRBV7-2 CASSLFGGGQGAIQPQHF TGTGCCAGCAGCTTATTTGGGGGTGGACAGGGGGCGATTCAGCCCCAGCATTTT
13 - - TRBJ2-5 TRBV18 CASSPGQKETQYF TGTGCCAGCTCACCAGGACAGAAAGAGACCCAGTACTTC
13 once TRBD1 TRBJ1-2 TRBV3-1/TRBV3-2 CASSPDRAYGYTF TGTGCCAGCAGCCCGGACAGGGCCTATGGCTACACCTTC
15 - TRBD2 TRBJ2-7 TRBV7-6 CASSPKVAGLTEQYF TGTGCCAGCAGCCCGAAGGTAGCGGGATTAACCGAGCAGTACTTC
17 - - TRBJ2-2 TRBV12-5 CASGLRVAGPYTGELFF TGTGCTAGTGGTTTGAGGGTGGCGGGACCTTACACCGGGGAGCTGTTTTTT
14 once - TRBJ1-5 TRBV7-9 CASSLSGENQPQHF TGTGCCAGCAGCTTATCAGGGGAGAATCAGCCCCAGCATTTT
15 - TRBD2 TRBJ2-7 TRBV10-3 CAISGFTSGDYEQYF TGTGCCATCAGTGGGTTCACTAGCGGAGACTACGAGCAGTACTTC
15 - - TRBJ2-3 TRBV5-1 CASSSLWESTDTQYF TGCGCCAGCAGCTCCCTGTGGGAGTCCACAGATACGCAGTATTTT
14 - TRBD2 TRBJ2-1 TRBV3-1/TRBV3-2 CASSYLAGGNEQFF TGTGCCAGCAGTTATCTAGCGGGGGGCAATGAGCAGTTCTTC
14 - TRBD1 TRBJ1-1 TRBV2 CASRGDSLGTEAFF TGTGCCAGCAGGGGGGACAGCCTGGGCACTGAAGCTTTCTTT
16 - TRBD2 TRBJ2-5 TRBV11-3 CASSLGASGVQETQYF TGTGCCAGCAGCTTAGGCGCTAGCGGGGTCCAAGAGACCCAGTACTTC
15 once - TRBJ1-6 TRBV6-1 CASSEMTAYNSPLHF TGTGCCAGCAGTGAGATGACAGCCTATAATTCACCCCTCCACTTT
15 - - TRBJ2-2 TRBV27 CASSLVASPGGELFF TGTGCCAGCAGTTTAGTAGCCTCACCCGGCGGGGAGCTGTTTTTT
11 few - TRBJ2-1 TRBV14 CASSQTNEQFF TGTGCCAGCAGCCAGACAAATGAGCAGTTCTTC
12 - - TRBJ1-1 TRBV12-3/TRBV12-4 CASSPVLTQAFF TGTGCCAGCAGCCCCGTCCTGACTCAAGCTTTCTTT
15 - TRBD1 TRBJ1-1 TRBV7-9 CASSWGVDRDTEAFF TGTGCCAGCAGTTGGGGGGTAGACAGGGATACTGAAGCTTTCTTT
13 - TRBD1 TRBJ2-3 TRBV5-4 CASSWDSTDTQYF TGTGCCAGCAGCTGGGACAGTACAGATACGCAGTATTTT
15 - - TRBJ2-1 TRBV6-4 CASSANRDSWGEQFF TGTGCCAGCAGTGCAAACCGGGACTCCTGGGGGGAGCAGTTCTTC
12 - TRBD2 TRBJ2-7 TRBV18 CASSPGGVEQYF TGTGCCAGCTCACCGGGGGGGGTCGAGCAGTACTTC
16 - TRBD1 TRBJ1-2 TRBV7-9 CASSLAGTGEVGGYTF TGTGCCAGCAGCTTGGCCGGGACAGGGGAGGTTGGCGGCTACACCTTC
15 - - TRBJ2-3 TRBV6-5 CASSYTRRSTDTQYF TGTGCCAGCAGTTACACCCGTCGGAGCACAGATACGCAGTATTTT
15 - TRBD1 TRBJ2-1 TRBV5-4 CASRQDRSSYNEQFF TGTGCCAGCAGACAGGACAGGAGCTCCTACAATGAGCAGTTCTTC
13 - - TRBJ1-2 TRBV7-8 CASSLAQVGGYTF TGTGCCAGCAGCTTAGCACAGGTCGGTGGCTACACCTTC
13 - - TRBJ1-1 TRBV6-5 CAARRGDLAEAFF TGTGCCGCCCGCCGGGGGGATCTCGCTGAAGCTTTCTTT
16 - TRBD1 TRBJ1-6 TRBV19 CASSPQTGAGNSPLHF TGTGCCAGTAGTCCACAGACAGGGGCGGGTAATTCACCCCTCCACTTT
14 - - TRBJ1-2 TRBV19 CASSVRQANYGYTF TGTGCCAGTAGTGTCAGACAGGCGAACTATGGCTACACCTTC
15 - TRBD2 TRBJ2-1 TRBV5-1 CASSQGTSGRNEQFF TGCGCCAGCAGCCAGGGGACTAGCGGTCGTAATGAGCAGTTCTTC
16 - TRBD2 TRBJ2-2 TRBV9 CASSVPLAGGPGELFF TGTGCCAGCAGCGTACCCCTAGCGGGGGGGCCCGGGGAGCTGTTTTTT
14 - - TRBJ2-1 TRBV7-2 CASSLTSSANEQFF TGTGCCAGCAGCTTAACTAGCTCCGCCAATGAGCAGTTCTTC